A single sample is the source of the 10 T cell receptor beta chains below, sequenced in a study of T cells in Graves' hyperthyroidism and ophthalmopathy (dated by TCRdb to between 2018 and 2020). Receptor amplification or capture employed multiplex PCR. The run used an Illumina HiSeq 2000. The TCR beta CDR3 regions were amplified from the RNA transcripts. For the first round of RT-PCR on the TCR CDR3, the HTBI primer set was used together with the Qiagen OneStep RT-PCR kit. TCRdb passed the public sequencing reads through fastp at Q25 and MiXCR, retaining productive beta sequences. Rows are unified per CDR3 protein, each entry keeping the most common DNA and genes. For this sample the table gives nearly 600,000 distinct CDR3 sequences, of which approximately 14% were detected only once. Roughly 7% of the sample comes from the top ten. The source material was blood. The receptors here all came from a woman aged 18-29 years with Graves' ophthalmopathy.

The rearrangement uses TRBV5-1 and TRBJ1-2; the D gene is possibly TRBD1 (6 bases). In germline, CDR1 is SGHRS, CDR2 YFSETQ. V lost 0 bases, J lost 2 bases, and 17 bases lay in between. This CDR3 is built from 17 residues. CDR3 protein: CASSLGAKQGKNYGYTF. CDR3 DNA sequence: TGCGCCAGCAGCTTGGGGGCAAAACAGGGAAAGAACTATGGCTACACCTTC.

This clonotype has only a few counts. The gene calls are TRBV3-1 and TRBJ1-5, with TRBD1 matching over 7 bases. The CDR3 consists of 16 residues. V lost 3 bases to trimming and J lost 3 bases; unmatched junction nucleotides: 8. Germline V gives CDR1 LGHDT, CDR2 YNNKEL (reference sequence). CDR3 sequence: CASSQRWGQYNQPQHF. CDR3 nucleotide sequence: TGTGCCAGCAGCCAGCGATGGGGACAGTACAATCAGCCCCAGCATTTT.

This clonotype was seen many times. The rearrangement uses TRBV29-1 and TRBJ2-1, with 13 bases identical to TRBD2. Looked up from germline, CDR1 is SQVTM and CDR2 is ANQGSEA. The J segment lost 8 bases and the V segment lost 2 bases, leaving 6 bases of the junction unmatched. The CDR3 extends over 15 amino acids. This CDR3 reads CSVETGTSGKDEQFF. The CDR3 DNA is TGCAGCGTTGAAACCGGGACTAGCGGGAAGGATGAGCAGTTCTTC.

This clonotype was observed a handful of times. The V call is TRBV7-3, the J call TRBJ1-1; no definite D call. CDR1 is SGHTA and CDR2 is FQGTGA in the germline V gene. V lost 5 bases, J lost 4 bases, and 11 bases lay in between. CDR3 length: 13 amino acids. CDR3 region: CASSAPGVTEAFF. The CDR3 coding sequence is TGTGCCAGCAGCGCTCCGGGTGTCACTGAAGCTTTCTTT.

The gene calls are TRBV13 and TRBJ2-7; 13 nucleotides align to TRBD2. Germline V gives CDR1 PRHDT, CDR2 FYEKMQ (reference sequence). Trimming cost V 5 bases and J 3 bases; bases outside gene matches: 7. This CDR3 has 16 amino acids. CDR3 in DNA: TGTGCCAGCAGCCGGAATGGACTAGCGGGAGACTACGAGCAGTACTTC. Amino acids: CASSRNGLAGDYEQYF.

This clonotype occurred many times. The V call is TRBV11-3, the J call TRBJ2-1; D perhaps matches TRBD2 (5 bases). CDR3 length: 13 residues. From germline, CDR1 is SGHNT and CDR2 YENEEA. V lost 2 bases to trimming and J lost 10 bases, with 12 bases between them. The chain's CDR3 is CASSLSPGLEQFF. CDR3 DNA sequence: TGTGCCAGCAGCTTATCCCCGGGGTTAGAGCAGTTCTTC.

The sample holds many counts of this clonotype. CDR3: CSATRRDRGEKLFF. The CDR3 region has the DNA TGCAGTGCTACCAGGCGGGACAGGGGTGAAAAACTGTTTTTT. V is TRBV20-1 and J is TRBJ1-4; 10 bases line up with TRBD1. J gave up 7 bases and V 4 bases, and 6 bases lay outside the gene matches. Germline values: CDR1 DFQATT, CDR2 SNEGSKA (reference sequence). CDR3 length: 14 amino acids.

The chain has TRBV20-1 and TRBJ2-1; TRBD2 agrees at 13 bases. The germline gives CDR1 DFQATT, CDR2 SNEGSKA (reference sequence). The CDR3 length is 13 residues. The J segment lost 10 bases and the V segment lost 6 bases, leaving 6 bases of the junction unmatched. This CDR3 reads CSAEGLAGEEQFF. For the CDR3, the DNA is TGCAGTGCCGAAGGACTAGCGGGAGAAGAGCAGTTCTTC.

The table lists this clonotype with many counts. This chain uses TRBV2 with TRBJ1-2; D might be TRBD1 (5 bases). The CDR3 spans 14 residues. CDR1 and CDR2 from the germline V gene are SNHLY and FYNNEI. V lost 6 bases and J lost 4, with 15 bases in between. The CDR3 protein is CASSIRGSSYGYTF. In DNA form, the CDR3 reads TGTGCCAGCAGCATACGGGGGTCGAGCTATGGCTACACCTTC.

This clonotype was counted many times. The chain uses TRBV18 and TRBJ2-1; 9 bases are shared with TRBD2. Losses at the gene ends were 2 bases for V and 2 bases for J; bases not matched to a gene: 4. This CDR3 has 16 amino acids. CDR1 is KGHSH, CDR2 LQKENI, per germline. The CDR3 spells CASSPGGTSTYNEQFF. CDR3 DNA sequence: TGTGCCAGCTCACCAGGTGGGACTAGCACCTACAATGAGCAGTTCTTC. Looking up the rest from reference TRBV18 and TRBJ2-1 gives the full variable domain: NAGVMQNPRHLVRRRGQEARLRCSPMKGHSHVYWYRQLPEEGLKFMVYLQKENIIDESGMPKERFSAEFPKEGPSILRIQQVVRGDSAAYFCASSPGGTSTYNEQFFGPGTRLTVL.